A single sample gave rise to the 23 T cell receptor beta chains below, sequenced in a study of CD8 T cells in ankylosing spondylitis. One entry per CDR3 protein, called by TCRdb with MiXCR from the 5' RACE reads. Of about 140,000 distinct CDR3 sequences in the sample, roughly 8% were seen once. The sample comprised synovial fluid, either unsorted or a sorted T cell fraction (not recorded which). These receptors were obtained from a male donor with ankylosing spondylitis.

This clonotype was seen ten or more times. The chain links TRBV29-1 to TRBJ1-4; D is unresolved. The CDR3 extends over 12 amino acids. V was trimmed by 0 bases and J by 10 bases, leaving 9 bases between them. The germline V gene has CDR1 SQVTM and CDR2 ANQGSEA. In DNA, the CDR3 is TGCAGCGTTGAAGATAAAGTGGGAAAACTGTTTTTT. As protein: CSVEDKVGKLFF.

This clonotype was seen only a few times. This rearrangement joins TRBV9 to TRBJ1-2, with 9 positions matching TRBD1. The CDR3 length is 14 residues. CDR1 SGDLS and CDR2 YYNGEE come from the germline V gene. Trimming cost V 4 bases and J 2 bases; bases outside gene matches: 3. The CDR3 protein is CASSSDRGNYGYTF. CDR3 sequence (DNA): TGTGCCAGCAGCTCCGACAGGGGGAACTATGGCTACACCTTC.

This clonotype was observed a handful of times. The chain carries TRBV5-4 and TRBJ1-2; D possibly corresponds to TRBD1 (5 bases). The CDR3 sequence is 13 residues long. V was cut by 4 bases and J by 4 bases, with 11 bases left in between. The germline V gene has CDR1 SGHNT and CDR2 YYREEE (reference sequence). This chain's CDR3 is CASSQRTSYGYTF. In DNA form, the CDR3 reads TGTGCCAGCAGCCAAAGGACATCCTATGGCTACACCTTC.

V is TRBV28 and J is TRBJ2-7; TRBD1 aligns across 9 bases. Germline CDR1 MDHEN, CDR2 SYDVKM. The trim removed 2 bases at V and 2 bases at J, leaving 7 bases unmatched. The CDR3 loop spans 16 amino acids. In nucleotides, the CDR3 is TGTGCCAGCAGTTTAGGAGAGAACAGGGGGCCCTACGAGCAGTACTTC. Translated, it gives CASSLGENRGPYEQYF.

This chain connects TRBV6-1 to TRBJ2-3; D remains unclear. V lost 3 bases, J lost 5 bases, and 15 bases lay in between. CDR3 size: 15 residues. Germline loops: CDR1 MNHNS, CDR2 SASEGT. CDR3 in amino acids: CASSDDHRSVDTQYF. CDR3 sequence (DNA): TGTGCCAGCAGTGACGACCACCGCAGCGTAGATACGCAGTATTTT.

This clonotype was detected a few times. This chain joins TRBV7-2 and TRBJ1-6, with TRBD1 identical over 7 bases. There are 15 residues in the CDR3. Germline values: CDR1 SGHTA, CDR2 FQGNSA. With 4 bases clipped from V and 6 bases from J, the junction kept 6 bases outside the gene matches. The CDR3, as DNA: TGTGCCAGCAGCTCTCACAGGGGTGGTAATTCACCCCTCCACTTT. Protein product: CASSSHRGGNSPLHF.

The table lists this clonotype with a few counts. V and J are TRBV6-5 and TRBJ1-6; perhaps TRBD1 as D (6 bases). V shed 6 bases and J shed 8 bases, with 14 bases lying between them. The CDR3 runs 14 residues. CDR1 MNHEY and CDR2 SVGAGI come from the germline V gene. The CDR3, as DNA: TGTGCCAGCAGATTAGACAGGCTCGATTCACCCCTCCACTTT. It yields the protein CASRLDRLDSPLHF.

Judged by abundance, this clonotype is large. The chain uses TRBV27 and TRBJ2-3; 13 bases fit TRBD2. The CDR3 contains 14 residues. Unmatched junction bases numbered 4, after V lost 5 bases and J lost 8 bases. In germline, CDR1 is MNHEY, CDR2 SMNVEV (reference sequence). The CDR3 DNA is TGTGCCAGCAGTCCTCGACTAGCGGGGGGTACGCAGTATTTT. It encodes CASSPRLAGGTQYF.

This chain connects TRBV2 to TRBJ1-2; D uncertain. The CDR3 sequence is 14 residues long. Trimming left V 4 bases short and J 4 bases short, with 13 bases between. Germline values: CDR1 SNHLY, CDR2 FYNNEI. The CDR3 DNA reads as TGTGCCAGCAGTGTCGGGTTAGCAGGCTATGGCTACACCTTC. Its protein product is CASSVGLAGYGYTF.

This clonotype appeared many times. The CDR3 spells CASSKGYEGPTNQPQHF. DNA for the CDR3: TGTGCCAGCAGCAAAGGGTATGAGGGCCCTACTAATCAGCCCCAGCATTTT. The chain has TRBV21-1 and TRBJ1-5. TRBV21-1 is described as a pseudogene. This CDR3 comprises 17 residues.

The CDR3 is CAWRATGGGTDTQYF. CDR3 nucleotide sequence: TGTGCCTGGAGGGCGACAGGGGGTGGTACAGATACGCAGTATTTT. The chain has TRBV30 and TRBJ2-3, with TRBD1 identical over 9 bases. In germline, CDR1 is GTSNPN, CDR2 SVGIG (reference sequence). The CDR3 spans 15 residues. V gave up 3 bases and J gave up 3 bases; unmatched junction bases: 7.

This clonotype showed up many times. V and J are TRBV12-3 or TRBV12-4 and TRBJ1-1; D unresolved. The length of the CDR3 is 13 residues. The V end lost 1 base, the J end lost 0 bases, and 3 bases lay between the germline ends. The CDR3: CASSLDLNTEAFF. In nucleotides, the CDR3 is TGTGCCAGCAGTTTAGACCTGAACACTGAAGCTTTCTTT.

This clonotype was counted a few times. The V and J genes are TRBV7-9 and TRBJ1-2; weak D call: TRBD1 (5 bases). Germline CDR1 and CDR2: SEHNR and FQNEAQ (reference sequence). V was cut by 5 bases and J by 9 bases, with 19 bases left in between. The CDR3 runs 14 residues. The CDR3 here is CASSPNSDSSSYTF. CDR3 sequence (DNA): TGTGCCAGCAGCCCTAATTCTGACAGTTCAAGCTACACCTTC.

The chain combines TRBV4-3 with TRBJ1-4; D gene unclear. The CDR3 loop spans 14 amino acids. Looked up from germline, CDR1 is LGHNA and CDR2 is YSLEER. V lost 0 bases to trimming and J lost 16 bases, with 18 bases between them. The CDR3 reads CASSQDSGQANRFF. The CDR3 DNA reads TGCGCCAGCAGCCAAGATAGTGGGCAAGCGAATCGGTTTTTT.

This clonotype appeared many times. V usage is TRBV7-2 and J usage is TRBJ1-2; D is ambiguous. Trimming took 6 bases from V and 14 from J, leaving 16 bases between them. The CDR3 totals 11 residues. Germline loops: CDR1 SGHTA, CDR2 FQGNSA. As DNA, the CDR3 is TGTGCCAGCAGTCCCCGGGAGGCCAAAACCTTC. This translates into CASSPREAKTF.

The table lists this clonotype with many counts. This chain links TRBV11-2 with TRBJ1-2; perhaps TRBD1 as D (5 bases). Germline CDR1 is SGHAT and CDR2 is FQNNGV. V lost 0 bases and J 8 bases, leaving 16 bases between the germline ends. The CDR3 consists of 15 residues. For the CDR3, the DNA is TGTGCCAGCAGCTTAGATCAGGACATCGCGAACGGCTACACCTTC. Protein: CASSLDQDIANGYTF.

The chain joins TRBV4-2 to TRBJ2-7; 11 bases align to TRBD2. CDR3 size: 16 residues. The junction had 5 bases not matched to a gene; V was cut back by 0 bases and J by 4 bases. Per germline, CDR1 LGHNA and CDR2 YNFKEQ. The CDR3 DNA sequence: TGTGCCAGCAGCCAAGATAGCGGGAGGGCCTGGTACGAGCAGTACTTC. Its translation: CASSQDSGRAWYEQYF.

This clonotype was found a few times. In nucleotides, the CDR3 is TGTGCCAGCAGCGTCGCAGGGGGCCCATTTTTCTACGAGCAGTACTTC. Translated, it gives CASSVAGGPFFYEQYF. V is TRBV5-6 and J is TRBJ2-7; 8 bases are a match to TRBD1. The CDR3 length is 16 residues. CDR1 SGHDT and CDR2 YYEEEE come from the germline V gene. Germline trimming cut 4 bases from V and 3 bases from J; bases unmatched to any gene: 12.

This clonotype appeared a single time. This chain uses TRBV4-1 with TRBJ2-7, with TRBD1 identical over 7 bases. Germline V CDR1 and CDR2: MGHRA, YSYEKL. V trimming: 1 base; J trimming: 3 bases; junction bases outside the gene matches: 6. This CDR3 comprises 15 residues. In DNA, the CDR3 is TGCGCCAGCAGCCAAGGTTCGGCAGGGGGCTACGAGCAGTACTTC. Protein sequence: CASSQGSAGGYEQYF.

Ten or more counts support this clonotype. This chain uses TRBV11-2 with TRBJ2-7; 10 nucleotides align to TRBD2. The CDR3 loop spans 15 amino acids. V was pared by 5 bases and J by 5 bases, with 9 bases of the junction left unmatched. CDR1 and CDR2 from the germline V gene are SGHAT and FQNNGV. The CDR3 is CASSPGLAEGHEQYF. Written as DNA, the CDR3 is TGTGCCAGCAGCCCCGGACTAGCGGAGGGGCACGAGCAGTACTTC.

Only a few counts were recorded for this clonotype. The chain couples TRBV9 to TRBJ2-1; D may be TRBD1 or TRBD2 (6 bases each). Germline CDR1 is SGDLS and CDR2 is YYNGEE. The germline V and J ends were trimmed by 3 bases and 3 bases, with 13 bases remaining between them. The CDR3 covers 15 residues. The chain's CDR3 is CASSAGAKGYNEQFF. As DNA, the CDR3 is TGTGCCAGCAGCGCGGGGGCTAAGGGCTACAATGAGCAGTTCTTC.

This clonotype was seen at least ten times. This chain uses TRBV5-1 with TRBJ2-5, with a weak D call TRBD2 (5 bases). This CDR3 comprises 12 residues. Germline assignment: CDR1 SGHRS and CDR2 YFSETQ. V lost 6 bases to trimming and J lost 4 bases, with 10 bases between them. The CDR3 region is CASTAGGETQYF. DNA for the CDR3: TGCGCCAGCACGGCGGGTGGAGAGACCCAGTACTTC.

The V gene is TRBV11-2, the J gene TRBJ1-1; 9 bases align to TRBD1. The CDR3 extends over 15 amino acids. J was trimmed by 5 bases and V by 6 bases; bases with no gene match: 10. The germline gives CDR1 SGHAT, CDR2 FQNNGV. Here the CDR3 DNA reads TGTGCCAGCAGTAGGCAGATGACAGGGGGGACTGAAGCTTTCTTT. Its translation is CASSRQMTGGTEAFF. The whole variable domain, remainder taken from reference TRBV11-2 and TRBJ1-1, is EAGVAQSPRYKIIEKRQSVAFWCNPISGHATLYWYQQILGQGPKLLIQFQNNGVVDDSQLPKDRFSAERLKGVDSTLKIQPAKLEDSAVYLCASSRQMTGGTEAFFGQGTRLTVV.